One and the same sample provided the 17 T cell receptor beta chains below, sequenced in a study of blood T cell repertoires in COVID-19. TCRdb keeps only in-frame clones here, not all; method: immunoSEQ multiplex PCR. The table records approximately 120,000 clones, 70% to 80% of them present only once. Sequences were obtained from peripheral blood. The receptor source for this set is a middle-aged man with active or convalescent COVID-19.

This chain links TRBV4-1 with TRBJ2-1; 11 nucleotides align to TRBD2. Germline lookup yields CDR1 MGHRA and CDR2 YSYEKL. The CDR3 sequence is 17 residues long. After removal of 1 base from V and 7 bases from J, the junction contained 9 bases not matched to a gene. The CDR3 loop reads CASSQGGIAGGQNEQFF. In DNA, the CDR3 is TGCGCCAGCAGCCAAGGTGGAATAGCGGGGGGGCAAAATGAGCAGTTCTTC.

The V gene is TRBV12-3 or TRBV12-4, the J gene TRBJ2-7, with TRBD2 as a possible D gene (5 bases). V was clipped by 6 bases and J by 5 bases, with 11 bases between them. This CDR3 is 12 amino acids long. The CDR3 sequence: CASSRGINEQYF. DNA of the CDR3: TGTGCCAGCAGCCGGGGAATAAACGAGCAGTACTTC.

The V and J genes are TRBV27 and TRBJ1-5; TRBD1 agrees at 7 bases. Germline lookup yields CDR1 MNHEY and CDR2 SMNVEV (reference sequence). The CDR3 runs to 14 residues. V lost 7 bases to trimming and J lost 2 bases; unmatched junction nucleotides: 5. The CDR3 DNA follows: TGTGCCAGCACCCGGACAGGTGGCAATCAGCCCCAGCATTTT. Translation gives CASTRTGGNQPQHF.

This rearrangement joins TRBV5-4 to TRBJ2-1; perhaps TRBD2 as D (5 bases). V was cut by 1 base and J by 8 bases, with 13 bases left in between. The length of the CDR3 is 14 residues. Germline V CDR1 and CDR2: SGHNT, YYREEE (reference sequence). The CDR3 sequence is CASSLIMGSDEQFF. CDR3 in DNA: TGTGCCAGCAGCTTGATTATGGGGAGCGATGAGCAGTTCTTC.

This rearrangement joins TRBV5-1 to TRBJ1-1; D not certain. The CDR3 length is 14 residues. In germline, CDR1 is SGHRS, CDR2 YFSETQ. The V end lost 3 bases, the J end lost 3 bases, and 12 bases lay between the germline ends. DNA of the CDR3: TGCGCCAGCAGCTCTGGGGAGCTCGACACTGAAGCTTTCTTT. It encodes CASSSGELDTEAFF.

The chain uses TRBV7-2 and TRBJ2-2; 12 positions match TRBD1. V lost 5 bases, J lost 5 bases, and 12 bases stayed unmatched. Looked up from germline, CDR1 is SGHTA and CDR2 is FQGNSA. The CDR3 consists of 18 residues. The CDR3 region has the DNA TGTGCCAGCAGCCCGACCGGGACAGGGGGCATTAAGACCGGGGAGCTGTTTTTT. Amino acid sequence: CASSPTGTGGIKTGELFF. The full variable domain, completed using reference TRBV7-2 and TRBJ2-2, is GAGVSQSPSNKVTEKGKDVELRCDPISGHTALYWYRQSLGQGLEFLIYFQGNSAPDKSGLPSDRFSAERTGGSVSTLTIQRTQQEDSAVYLCASSPTGTGGIKTGELFFGEGSRLTVL.

The chain uses TRBV24-1 and TRBJ2-5; perhaps TRBD1 as D (6 bases). The length of the CDR3 is 16 residues. The V end lost 3 bases, the J end lost 4 bases, and 17 bases lay between the germline ends. Germline V gene sequence: CDR1 KGHDR, CDR2 SFDVKD. CDR3 DNA: TGTGCCACCAGTGATCACACAGGGTTGGAAGCAGAGACCCAGTACTTC. Amino acids: CATSDHTGLEAETQYF.

The CDR3 reads CASSHGPGTGVAEAFF. As DNA, the CDR3 is TGTGCCAGCAGCCATGGCCCCGGGACTGGGGTGGCTGAAGCTTTCTTT. The chain carries TRBV11-3 and TRBJ1-1; TRBD1 might be the D (5 bases). Deletions cut 5 bases from V and 6 bases from J, with 22 bases between. This CDR3 region has 16 residues. The germline gives CDR1 SGHNT, CDR2 YENEEA.

The chain employs TRBV5-5 and TRBJ2-7; 11 positions match TRBD1. Germline V gene data show CDR1 as SGHKS and CDR2 as YYEKEE (reference sequence). The J segment lost 3 bases and the V segment lost 3 bases, leaving 2 bases of the junction unmatched. This CDR3 is built from 14 residues. As DNA, the CDR3 is TGTGCCAGCAGCTGGGGACAGGGGGACTACGAGCAGTACTTC. It encodes CASSWGQGDYEQYF.

The genes are TRBV3-1 (or the pseudogene TRBV3-2) and TRBJ2-1, with TRBD2 matching 7 bases. This CDR3 is 14 amino acids long. Germline V gene sequence: CDR1 LGHDT, CDR2 YNNKEL (reference sequence). V trimming: 6 bases; J trimming: 2 bases; junction bases outside the gene matches: 4. The chain's CDR3 is CASSQSGTYNEQFF. DNA of the CDR3: TGTGCCAGCAGTCAAAGCGGGACCTACAATGAGCAGTTCTTC.

The V call is TRBV7-9, the J call TRBJ1-2; TRBD1 is a possible D gene (6 bases). Trimming shortened V by 2 bases and J by 8 bases, and 12 bases separated the two germline ends. The CDR3 runs 13 residues. CDR1 and CDR2 (germline): SEHNR, FQNEAQ (reference sequence). CDR3 protein: CASSLTGQWGYTF. The CDR3 coding sequence is TGTGCCAGCAGCTTAACTGGACAGTGGGGCTACACCTTC.

CDR3 sequence: CASSKRSPLRPQHF. The CDR3 DNA follows: TGTGCCAGCAGCAAGCGTTCCCCTCTTCGGCCCCAGCATTTT. The chain is built from TRBV21-1 and TRBJ1-5. TRBV21-1 is classified as a pseudogene. The CDR3 runs to 14 residues.

This clone was detected a few times. The rearrangement uses TRBV19 and TRBJ1-5; 8 bases align to TRBD1. Per germline, CDR1 LNHDA and CDR2 SQIVND (reference sequence). The CDR3 is made up of 15 amino acids. V gave up 10 bases and J gave up 6 bases; unmatched junction bases: 14. DNA for the CDR3: TGTGCCACCGCAATCCCAGGGGGCGCCGGTCAGCCCCAGCATTTT. It specifies CATAIPGGAGQPQHF. Full variable domain (outside the CDR3, taken from reference TRBV19 and TRBJ1-5): DGGITQSPKYLFRKEGQNVTLSCEQNLNHDAMYWYRQDPGQGLRLIYYSQIVNDFQKGDIAEGYSVSREKKESFPLTVTSAQKNPTAFYLCATAIPGGAGQPQHFGDGTRLSIL.

This clone was seen only a few times. CDR3 DNA: TGTGCCAGTACAGACAGGGACCCGGATGGCTACACCTTC. Its protein product is CASTDRDPDGYTF. V is TRBV19 and J is TRBJ1-2; 7 bases align to TRBD1. The CDR3 consists of 13 residues. J was trimmed by 6 bases and V by 7 bases; bases with no gene match: 8. Germline assignment: CDR1 LNHDA and CDR2 SQIVND (reference sequence). The full variable domain, completed using reference TRBV19 and TRBJ1-2, is DGGITQSPKYLFRKEGQNVTLSCEQNLNHDAMYWYRQDPGQGLRLIYYSQIVNDFQKGDIAEGYSVSREKKESFPLTVTSAQKNPTAFYLCASTDRDPDGYTFGSGTRLTVV.

This clone was found once. The same CDR3 is also encoded by other DNA sequences in this sample. This chain links TRBV27 with TRBJ2-5; TRBD1 aligns across 7 bases. V shed 1 base and J 8 bases; nucleotides not matched to a gene: 4. CDR3 size: 13 residues. Germline-derived CDR1 and CDR2 are MNHEY and SMNVEV (reference sequence). The DNA of the CDR3 is TGTGCCAGCAGTTTATACGGACAGGCAACCCAGTACTTC. Translated: CASSLYGQATQYF.

The genes are TRBV7-9 and TRBJ2-7; TRBD2 matches 10 bases. V was clipped by 5 bases and J by 5 bases; unmatched bases: 9. CDR1 SEHNR and CDR2 FQNEAQ come from the germline V gene (reference sequence). This CDR3 has 15 amino acids. CDR3 sequence reads: CASSKSGGAWNEQYF. For the CDR3, the DNA is TGTGCCAGCAGCAAAAGCGGGGGGGCTTGGAACGAGCAGTACTTC. Full variable domain (outside the CDR3, taken from reference TRBV7-9 and TRBJ2-7): DTGVSQNPRHKITKRGQNVTFRCDPISEHNRLYWYRQTLGQGPEFLTYFQNEAQLEKSRLLSDRFSAERPKGSFSTLEIQRTEQGDSAMYLCASSKSGGAWNEQYFGPGTRLTVT.

The rearrangement joins TRBV30 to TRBJ2-7, with 9 bases aligning to TRBD1. This CDR3 has 15 amino acids. The germline CDR1 and CDR2 sequences are GTSNPN and SVGIG (reference sequence). With 3 bases clipped from V and 4 bases from J, the junction kept 10 bases outside the gene matches. This chain's CDR3 is CAWRPPGQGMYEQYF. The CDR3, as DNA: TGTGCCTGGAGACCGCCGGGACAGGGAATGTACGAGCAGTACTTC.